Listed here are 6 T cell receptor beta chains from one sample, sequenced in a study of T cell responses to AZD1222 COVID-19 vaccine. Profiled with immunoSEQ multiplex PCR; TCRdb holds only in-frame clones, not every one. The data contain 180,000 or so clones, more than 85% of them seen just once; the ten biggest clones take up about 3.9%. Material: peripheral blood, obtained on day 0 of AZD1222 vaccination. Receptor source: an adult in good health.

This chain links TRBV9 with TRBJ2-1; the D is unclear. Germline V lookup: CDR1 SGDLS, CDR2 YYNGEE. Deletions cut 2 bases from V and 9 bases from J, with 6 bases between. This CDR3 contains 11 residues. The CDR3 is CASSVLGEQFF. The CDR3 DNA reads as TGTGCCAGCAGCGTGCTCGGTGAGCAGTTCTTC. The full variable domain, with the rest looked up from reference TRBV9 and TRBJ2-1, is DSGVTQTPKHLITATGQRVTLRCSPRSGDLSVYWYQQSLDQGLQFLIQYYNGEERAKGNILERFSAQQFPDLHSELNLSSLELGDSALYFCASSVLGEQFFGPGTRLTVL.

The chain carries TRBV2 and TRBJ1-4; D not resolved. Germline loops: CDR1 SNHLY, CDR2 FYNNEI. CDR3 length equals 14 residues. V gave up 6 bases and J gave up 3 bases, with 11 bases separating them. CDR3 DNA sequence: TGTGCCAGCAGCTTCAGCCTATCTAATGAAAAACTGTTTTTT. Translating it yields CASSFSLSNEKLFF.

The chain carries TRBV18 and TRBJ1-2, with D possibly matching TRBD1 (6 bases). The length of the CDR3 is 14 residues. Trimming pared 2 bases from V and 8 bases from J, leaving 15 bases between. Germline CDR1 KGHSH, CDR2 LQKENI. The CDR3 nucleotides are TGTGCCAGCTCACCAAAAGGCCAGGGGCTGGGCTACACCTTC. This gives the protein CASSPKGQGLGYTF.

The rearrangement uses TRBV14 and TRBJ1-2; weak D call: TRBD1 (6 bases). V dropped 0 bases and J dropped 0 bases, with 17 bases sitting between them. Germline lookup yields CDR1 SGHDN and CDR2 FVKESK. The CDR3 covers 18 residues. The CDR3 nucleotides are TGTGCCAGCAGCCAAGACCGGGACACTCACCTTCCTAACTATGGCTACACCTTC. Translating it yields CASSQDRDTHLPNYGYTF.

This rearrangement joins TRBV7-9 to TRBJ2-1, with 8 bases aligning to TRBD2. The CDR3 covers 16 residues. The V and J ends lost 1 base and 4 bases, in that order; junction bases with no gene match: 6. Germline values: CDR1 SEHNR, CDR2 FQNEAQ (reference sequence). DNA of the CDR3: TGTGCCAGCAGCTTAGTACGGCGGGGGGTTTACAATGAGCAGTTCTTC. This codes for CASSLVRRGVYNEQFF.

The chain employs TRBV5-6 and TRBJ1-1; 7 positions match TRBD1. V was pared by 1 base and J by 6 bases, with 6 bases of the junction left unmatched. This CDR3 is 14 amino acids long. Per germline, CDR1 SGHDT and CDR2 YYEEEE. CDR3 nucleotides: TGTGCCAGCAGCTTGAGGGGGCCTAAGGCTGAAGCTTTCTTT. Encoded protein: CASSLRGPKAEAFF. Full variable domain (missing parts from reference TRBV5-6 and TRBJ1-1): DAGVTQSPTHLIKTRGQQVTLRCSPKSGHDTVSWYQQALGQGPQFIFQYYEEEERQRGNFPDRFSGHQFPNYSSELNVNALLLGDSALYLCASSLRGPKAEAFFGQGTRLTVV.